The present TCR beta chain was sequenced within a study of cytomegalovirus exposure and HLA in healthy donors. With 60 Vbeta and 13 Jbeta primers, the PCR was carried out. TCRdb's copy holds only in-frame clones and misses some; the assay was immunoSEQ multiplex PCR. In the table there are 110,000 to 150,000 clones, about 81% of which are singletons. From germline, CDR1 is MNHEY and CDR2 SVGAGI. CDR3 length equals 16 residues. V lost 2 bases, J lost 4 bases, and 14 bases lay in between. Sequencing was carried out using PBMCs. This chain joins TRBV6-5 and TRBJ2-2; tentative D call: TRBD2 (5 bases). The clonotype was recovered from a man aged 25-40 years in good health and CMV-seronegative. CDR3 nucleotide sequence: TGTGCCAGCAGTTACACTCTCCCCGGGGTCACCGGGGAGCTGTTTTTT. It specifies CASSYTLPGVTGELFF.